The table lists the clone carrying this TCR beta chain with a few counts. Its antigen is not identified. CDR3 length: 15 residues. V shed 5 bases, J shed 1 base, and the junction held 5 bases outside the gene matches. Germline V CDR1 and CDR2: SGHAT, FQNNGV. TCRdb called the RACE reads again in MiXCR, with one record for every CDR3 protein. The sample includes around 120,000 distinct CDR3 sequences, 12% of them seen just once. This record comes from a study of human T cells and chemical hapten exposure. Study at large: DPC (0.01%) was patch tested on the upper back and read at 6 days. Recorded diagnoses among the mostly female patients were alopecia areata, totalis or universalis.

Notes on the study in general: Sensitization with DPC brought no change to TCRs above 1 in 1000 in frequency.

Time point meaning: patch test 1, 2 weeks after DPC sensitization. Treatment specified: therapeutic diphenylcyclopropenone sensitization with weekly scalp DPC. Alopecia patients between 18 and 70 years old and suitable for DPC were used as donors. V gene TRBV11-2 combines with J gene TRBJ1-5, with TRBD1 identical over 7 bases. This receptor was identified in a woman aged 50 to 65 with alopecia areata. Some clones in this sample may be carry-over from other donors' samples. This sample comprised whole blood, obtained in connection with sensitization to the hapten diphenylcyclopropenone (DPC). CDR3 residues: CASSPRTGSNQPQHF. The CDR3, as DNA: TGTGCCAGCAGCCCCAGGACAGGCAGCAATCAGCCCCAGCATTTT. The full variable domain, its missing parts supplied by reference TRBV11-2 and TRBJ1-5, is EAGVAQSPRYKIIEKRQSVAFWCNPISGHATLYWYQQILGQGPKLLIQFQNNGVVDDSQLPKDRFSAERLKGVDSTLKIQPAKLEDSAVYLCASSPRTGSNQPQHFGDGTRLSIL.